What follows are 20 T cell receptor beta chains derived from one specimen sequenced in a study of blood T cell repertoires in COVID-19. The assay was immunoSEQ multiplex PCR, and TCRdb's table has in-frame clones only and misses some. The sample shows over 150,000 clones, 76% of them seen only once. Material: peripheral blood. The receptors shown here come from a woman older than 75 with acute or convalescent COVID-19.

The chain carries TRBV7-8 and TRBJ2-7; 8 nucleotides agree with TRBD2. V shed 5 bases, J shed 4 bases, and the junction held 10 bases outside the gene matches. The CDR3 is made up of 15 amino acids. Germline V CDR1 and CDR2: SGHVS, FQNEAQ. In nucleotides, the CDR3 is TGTGCCAGCAGCCTATTTGGAAGCGGGAGTTACGAGCAGTACTTC. Its translation: CASSLFGSGSYEQYF.

This clone was counted between two and nine times. The genes are TRBV6-5 and TRBJ1-6; D is undetermined. Germline CDR1 is MNHEY and CDR2 is SVGAGI. The CDR3 loop spans 16 amino acids. V lost 4 bases, J lost 0 bases, and 10 bases lay in between. CDR3 bases: TGTGCCAGCAGTTTCGGCGAGGGCTCCTATAATTCACCCCTCCACTTT. This translates into CASSFGEGSYNSPLHF.

The genes are TRBV27 and TRBJ1-5; perhaps TRBD1 as D (5 bases). The CDR3 covers 15 residues. Trimming removed 6 bases at V and 0 bases at J, with 12 bases between. Looked up from germline, CDR1 is MNHEY and CDR2 is SMNVEV (reference sequence). CDR3 sequence (DNA): TGTGCCAGCAGAGAGACAGTTTATAGCAATCAGCCCCAGCATTTT. It translates to CASRETVYSNQPQHF.

V usage is TRBV3-1 (or the pseudogene TRBV3-2) and J usage is TRBJ1-1; 11 bases are a match to TRBD1. The trim removed 9 bases at V and 1 base at J, leaving 7 bases unmatched. The CDR3 has 15 residues. CDR1 is LGHDT, CDR2 YNNKEL, per germline (reference sequence). The CDR3 here is CASSGTGGPNTEAFF. The CDR3 bases are TGTGCCAGTAGCGGGACAGGGGGTCCGAACACTGAAGCTTTCTTT.

There are a few counts of this clone. The chain carries TRBV5-6 and TRBJ1-1, with TRBD1 matching over 7 bases. Germline V lookup: CDR1 SGHDT, CDR2 YYEEEE. This CDR3 has 15 amino acids. After removal of 4 bases from V and 1 base from J, the junction contained 7 bases not matched to a gene. The CDR3 spells CASSQGQIGNTEAFF. CDR3 DNA sequence: TGTGCCAGCAGCCAGGGACAGATTGGGAACACTGAAGCTTTCTTT.

V and J are TRBV6-2 or TRBV6-3 and TRBJ2-5, with 13 bases fitting TRBD2. V was pared by 5 bases and J by 5 bases, with 11 bases of the junction left unmatched. The germline gives CDR1 MNHEY, CDR2 SVGEGT. The CDR3 is made up of 17 amino acids. CDR3 in amino acids: CASSQGTSGNLVETQYF. In DNA form, the CDR3 reads TGTGCCAGCAGTCAAGGGACTAGCGGGAACCTCGTGGAGACCCAGTACTTC.

This clone was counted only a few times. The chain combines TRBV6-5 with TRBJ1-2; D may be TRBD1 (5 bases). Trimming removed 5 bases at V and 6 bases at J, with 16 bases between. The CDR3 totals 14 residues. CDR1 and CDR2 from the germline V gene are MNHEY and SVGAGI. Here the CDR3 DNA reads TGTGCCAGCAGTCTGCAGGGAGGGTCCAATGGCTACACCTTC. This codes for CASSLQGGSNGYTF.

The rearrangement links TRBV4-2 to TRBJ2-2; D possibly corresponds to TRBD2 (6 bases). Trimming stripped 2 bases from V and 2 bases from J, with 21 bases between. Germline assignment: CDR1 LGHNA and CDR2 YNFKEQ. The CDR3 sequence is 19 residues long. CDR3 nucleotides: TGTGCCAGCAGCCAACCCTCCTTGGGTCGGGGGTCAAACACCGGGGAGCTGTTTTTT. Its protein is CASSQPSLGRGSNTGELFF.

V is TRBV27 and J is TRBJ1-1, with TRBD1 as a possible D gene (5 bases). The CDR3 is 15 amino acids. Germline V gene lookup returns CDR1 MNHEY and CDR2 SMNVEV (reference sequence). Trimming stripped 6 bases from V and 1 base from J, with 15 bases between. The CDR3 sequence is CASRESGLPNTEAFF. CDR3 DNA: TGTGCCAGCAGGGAATCGGGACTGCCGAACACTGAAGCTTTCTTT.

The rearrangement uses TRBV2 and TRBJ1-5, with unresolved D. V lost 3 bases and J 6 bases, leaving 6 bases between the germline ends. This CDR3 has 12 residues. Germline-derived CDR1 and CDR2 are SNHLY and FYNNEI. CDR3 sequence (DNA): TGTGCCAGCAGTGAGTCTAGTCAGCCCCAGCATTTT. Its protein is CASSESSQPQHF.

This clone was observed a single time. V is TRBV27 and J is TRBJ1-4; D is uncertain. The germline V gene has CDR1 MNHEY and CDR2 SMNVEV (reference sequence). V was clipped by 10 bases and J by 7 bases, with 19 bases between them. The CDR3 is made up of 14 amino acids. The DNA of the CDR3 is TGTGCCACCTCCGGCCAGGCTCTTGGTGAAAAACTGTTTTTT. Translated: CATSGQALGEKLFF. Supplemented by reference TRBV27 and TRBJ1-4, the full variable domain reads EAQVTQNPRYLITVTGKKLTVTCSQNMNHEYMSWYRQDPGLGLRQIYYSMNVEVTDKGDVPEGYKVSRKEKRNFPLILESPSPNQTSLYFCATSGQALGEKLFFGSGTQLSVL.

The CDR3: CASSLRPGGNTIYF. The CDR3 DNA reads as TGTGCCAGCAGCCTTCGCCCAGGGGGAAACACCATATATTTT. V gene TRBV11-2 combines with J gene TRBJ1-3; perhaps TRBD1 as D (5 bases). V lost 5 bases and J 4 bases, leaving 12 bases between the germline ends. Germline V gene sequence: CDR1 SGHAT, CDR2 FQNNGV. The CDR3 is 14 residues long.

This clone came up a few times. J is TRBJ1-1 and V is TRBV7-2; possible D gene TRBD1, 5 bases. The CDR3 has 15 amino acids. V was cut by 5 bases and J by 4 bases, with 17 bases left in between. CDR1 and CDR2 (germline): SGHTA, FQGNSA. The CDR3 DNA sequence: TGTGCCAGCAGCCCCCACGGGGCCGGGGGCACTGAAGCTTTCTTT. Its translation is CASSPHGAGGTEAFF.

This chain links TRBV27 with TRBJ1-4; 7 bases agree with TRBD1. Germline values: CDR1 MNHEY, CDR2 SMNVEV (reference sequence). The CDR3 is 14 amino acids. Losses at the gene ends were 5 bases for V and 5 bases for J; bases not matched to a gene: 5. CDR3 sequence: CASSPGDRNEKLFF. The CDR3 region has the DNA TGTGCCAGCAGTCCCGGGGACAGAAATGAAAAACTGTTTTTT.

The chain links TRBV28 to TRBJ2-1, with 9 bases aligning to TRBD2. CDR1 is MDHEN, CDR2 SYDVKM, per germline. The CDR3 runs to 15 residues. Germline trimming cut 2 bases from V and 6 bases from J; bases unmatched to any gene: 5. In DNA form, the CDR3 reads TGTGCCAGCAGTTTAGCGGGAGGGCCGTCCAATGAGCAGTTCTTC. This codes for CASSLAGGPSNEQFF.

The rearrangement links TRBV5-5 to TRBJ2-7; D unresolved. From germline, CDR1 is SGHKS and CDR2 YYEKEE (reference sequence). This CDR3 spans 12 amino acids. V was cut by 0 bases and J by 4 bases, with 5 bases left in between. Here the CDR3 DNA reads TGTGCCAGCAGCTTGGCGTTTTACGAGCAGTACTTC. This sequence encodes CASSLAFYEQYF.

The V gene is TRBV2, the J gene TRBJ1-5; 7 nucleotides align to TRBD1. The V gene's germline CDR1 is SNHLY and CDR2 FYNNEI. CDR3 length equals 18 residues. V lost 4 bases, J lost 0 bases, and 12 bases stayed unmatched. The CDR3 DNA reads as TGTGCCAGCAGTGGTTCTCCCACAGGGGCCATTAGCAATCAGCCCCAGCATTTT. Its translation: CASSGSPTGAISNQPQHF.

The rearrangement uses TRBV29-1 and TRBJ2-7; possibly TRBD2 for D (5 bases). CDR3 size: 11 residues. CDR1 is SQVTM, CDR2 ANQGSEA, per germline. The germline V and J ends were trimmed by 5 bases and 3 bases, with 8 bases remaining between them. The CDR3 DNA is TGCAGCGTTAGGACTTTCTACGAGCAGTACTTC. It codes for CSVRTFYEQYF.

The genes are TRBV3-1 (or the pseudogene TRBV3-2) and TRBJ1-2; no definite D call. Trimming removed 0 bases at V and 5 bases at J, with 7 bases between. The germline V gene has CDR1 LGHDT and CDR2 YNNKEL (reference sequence). The CDR3 sequence is 13 residues long. Here the CDR3 reads CASSQDFLYGYTF. DNA of the CDR3: TGTGCCAGCAGCCAAGATTTCTTGTATGGCTACACCTTC.

This clone was counted once. The chain joins TRBV7-2 to TRBJ1-3; tentatively, D is TRBD1 (5 bases). The CDR3 is 15 amino acids. Germline lookup yields CDR1 SGHTA and CDR2 FQGNSA. The germline V and J ends were trimmed by 7 bases and 3 bases, with 16 bases remaining between them. CDR3 in DNA: TGTGCCAGCACCTCGACCGGGGGGTATGGAAACACCATATATTTT. Residues: CASTSTGGYGNTIYF.